This TCR beta chain was recovered during a study of blood T cell repertoires in COVID-19. Turning to the study itself: Sample material is recorded as cDNA or gDNA derived from T cells, B-cell-depleted T cells, or PBMCs.

TCRdb keeps only in-frame clones here, not all; method: immunoSEQ multiplex PCR. This sample yields around 220,000 clones, of which 70% to 85% are seen a single time; around 4.1% belongs to the top ten. V lost 6 bases, J lost 3 bases, and 7 bases stayed unmatched. The CDR3 has 15 amino acids. Germline V CDR1 and CDR2: MNHEY, SVGAGI. This TCR was recovered from a woman between 35 and 50 years old with active or convalescent COVID-19. The sequenced sample consisted of peripheral blood. This chain links TRBV6-5 with TRBJ2-2; 7 nucleotides agree with TRBD1. The chain's CDR3 is CASSPAQGDTGELFF. CDR3 nucleotides: TGTGCCAGCAGCCCCGCGCAGGGGGACACCGGGGAGCTGTTTTTT.